This T cell receptor (beta chain) is from a study of immune evolution from preneoplasia to lung adenocarcinoma (dated by TCRdb to the early 2020s). About the investigation overall: No AAH lesions showed HLA loss of heterozygosity, compared with roughly 7% of AIS, roughly 15% of MIA and less than 35% of ADC lesions. Immune contexture across lung adenocarcinoma precursors and invasive adenocarcinoma was profiled using immune gene expression, TCR sequencing and multiplex immunofluorescence. Resected precursor lesions (AAH, AIS, MIA) and invasive adenocarcinomas were each compared against paired morphologically normal lung tissue. The sample size was set by how many specimens were available, not by a prior power calculation. The immune data were combined with whole exome sequencing and methylation data from the same cohort of nodules. A total of 50 to 55 patients with pulmonary nodules who underwent surgical resection were included in the overall cohort. TCR sequencing data came from roughly 51 patients. It was reported in the study that 95 to 120 samples were used for TCR sequencing. POLYSOLVER was used to infer class I HLA alleles from exome data, and LOHHLA was used to detect allele-specific HLA loss.

Spanning cysteine to phenylalanine, the CDR3 consists of 14 amino acids. Of the read, only the CDR3 DNA is kept; its 42 bases are in frame from base 1. The trim is 6 bases for V and 5 bases for J, with a gap of 16 bases between the germline ends. The germline V gene supplies CDR1 LGHNT and CDR2 FRNRAP. Between the mid-2010s and the late 2010s, the patients underwent resection in either Japan or China. Two lung cancer pathologists independently confirmed the histologic diagnosis of each case on H&E slides. For nucleic acid extraction, premalignant or tumor cells were enriched by macro-dissection following pathologic assessment. FFPE tissue was used for DNA isolation with the AllPrep DNA/RNA FFPE Kit. Remarks on this clone: There is no known antigen for this receptor. One base away there is no much larger clone; base qualities are not given.

The immunoSEQ hsTCRbeta Kit was used to sequence TCR beta CDR3 regions from DNA. As for the authors' bioinformatics: TCR sequencing data were analysed with the ImmunoSEQ Analyzer. T cell clonality was defined as 1 minus Pielou's evenness, calculated on productive rearrangements. T cell diversity was measured with the inverse Simpson index on productive templates. T cell density was defined as TCR beta template counts normalized to usable DNA, with usable DNA estimated by amplification and sequencing of housekeeping genes. Two-sided Kruskal-Wallis tests were used to compare TCR metrics between histologic stages. Held by TCRdb, this immuneACCESS table contains in-frame sequences only and omits some clones. Under half of the omission traces to an unresolved V gene where checked; the cause of the rest is unknown. The V and J calls and the clone size are those of that table, but D and trimming were determined from the DNA. A total of several thousand clones appear in this sample, 77% of them only once. In total, the top ten clones hold around 6.2% of the sample.

Paper-wide results and their limitations: Normal lung had the highest top T cell clone frequencies, which appeared to decline progressively from AAH through AIS, MIA and invasive adenocarcinoma. Findings were based on association rather than direct causation; larger cohorts with long-term follow-up and longitudinal biopsies were deemed needed. Because every patient came from Japan and China, how well the results apply to Western populations was uncertain. Clonality was highest in normal lung, while later-stage lesions appeared to have lower clonality but higher T cell density and diversity. The highest T cell clonality was observed in KRAS-mutant nodules compared with EGFR-mutant or double wild-type lesions.

The sequence is built from TRBV12-5 and TRBJ1-2; 6 matching bases give a weak D call of TRBD1. Sequenced: FFPE lung adenocarcinoma in situ tissue. The sample's cell subset or site, from its label and the paper: preinvasive adenocarcinoma in situ (AIS). The receptor was derived from a person aged 55-79 years with lung adenocarcinoma. At the DNA level, the sequence is TGTGCTAGTGGGGCAGGGGATGGGAGGTATGGCTACACCTTC. The resulting protein is CASGAGDGRYGYTF.